The rows below give T cell receptor beta chains drawn from one sample of a study of T cell responses to AZD1222 COVID-19 vaccine. Here immunoSEQ multiplex PCR was the method, and the copy in TCRdb shows in-frame clones only, minus some. Of 150,000 to 200,000 clones in the sample, 75% to 90% were seen once. Sample: peripheral blood, taken on day 0 of AZD1222 vaccination. These receptors were obtained from an adult in good health. Both conserved end residues are part of each CDR3. The D gene is left open where the match is weak. Clone sizes are given selectively: once, few, many, or a class where the clone is expanded.

cdr3_nt cdr3_aa clone_size d_call j_call v_call
TGTGCCAGCAGCCAAGGGACCGGGGAGCTGTTTTTT CASSQGTGELFF . . TRBJ2-2 TRBV3-1/TRBV3-2
TGTGCCAGCGGGACAGCGAACACCGGGGAGCTGTTTTTT CASGTANTGELFF . TRBD1 TRBJ2-2 TRBV27
TGTGCCAGCAGGGTAGGAGGGCTGGGCTATGGCTACACCTTC CASRVGGLGYGYTF . . TRBJ1-2 TRBV6-5
TGTGCCTGGAGTGGCGGGGTGGGTGAAAAACTGTTTTTT CAWSGGVGEKLFF once . TRBJ1-4 TRBV30
TGCAGTGCTAGTAAGGGTGACAGCGACTCCTACAATGAGCAGTTCTTC CSASKGDSDSYNEQFF few . TRBJ2-1 TRBV20-1
TGTGCCAGCAGTGGTACAGGGGGACCCTTATCTGGCTACACCTTC CASSGTGGPLSGYTF . TRBD1 TRBJ1-2 TRBV27
TGTGCCAGCTTCTCGGGACTGACTTCTGGAAACACCATATATTTT CASFSGLTSGNTIYF . . TRBJ1-3 TRBV9
TGTGCCACCAGTGACGGACGGTTACAAGAGACCCAGTACTTC CATSDGRLQETQYF once . TRBJ2-5 TRBV24-1
TGTGCCTGGAGTGTGAACAGGGGAGAAGGGGGCTACACCTTC CAWSVNRGEGGYTF . TRBD1 TRBJ1-2 TRBV30
TGTGCCAGTAGTATAGGGACGAACGCGGCCAGGGAGACCCAGTACTTC CASSIGTNAARETQYF . . TRBJ2-5 TRBV19
TGTGCCAGCAGCCATAGCTCGTGGACTAGCGGGAAATACGAGCAGTACTTC CASSHSSWTSGKYEQYF . TRBD2 TRBJ2-7 TRBV3-1/TRBV3-2
TGTGCCAGCAGTTACATTGGGGGACAGTCTAATGAAAAACTGTTTTTT CASSYIGGQSNEKLFF . TRBD1 TRBJ1-4 TRBV6-5
TGTGCCATCTCTAGACAGGACTTCTACGAGCAGTACTTC CAISRQDFYEQYF once . TRBJ2-7 TRBV2
TGTGCCAGCAGCCAAGATCAGGGAATAGCCTACAATGAGCAGTTCTTC CASSQDQGIAYNEQFF . . TRBJ2-1 TRBV14
TGTGCCAGCAGCTTAGATTCCGTCGGCTATGGCTACACCTTC CASSLDSVGYGYTF . . TRBJ1-2 TRBV11-2
TGCGCCAGCAGCTTGGCCAGGGGGCATTTGGATGGCTACACCTTC CASSLARGHLDGYTF few TRBD1 TRBJ1-2 TRBV5-1
TGTGCCATCAGTGCAGGAGCGCCCAGCTCCTACGAGCAGTACTTC CAISAGAPSSYEQYF few . TRBJ2-7 TRBV10-3
TGCGCCAGCAGCCAAGCGGAAGGGTGGGCCTATGGCTACACCTTC CASSQAEGWAYGYTF . . TRBJ1-2 TRBV4-1
TGTGCCAGCTCACCCGCGACAGGGAGCACTGAAGCTTTCTTT CASSPATGSTEAFF . TRBD1 TRBJ1-1 TRBV18
TGTGCCAGCAGCTGGGGGACTAGCGGAGGCCAAGAGACCCAGTACTTC CASSWGTSGGQETQYF . TRBD2 TRBJ2-5 TRBV7-2
TGTGCCAGCAGTTCCTATTTGACCGGGGAGCTGTTTTTT CASSSYLTGELFF . . TRBJ2-2 TRBV12-3/TRBV12-4
TGCAGTGCTAGTAGAGGGAGGGCCGTAGATGAGCAGTTCTTC CSASRGRAVDEQFF . TRBD2 TRBJ2-1 TRBV20-1
TGTGCCAGCACCCGTGGGGAAGGCTTGAACACTGAAGCTTTCTTT CASTRGEGLNTEAFF . . TRBJ1-1 TRBV7-9
TGTGCCAGGGCCACCCACGAGCAGTACTTC CARATHEQYF . . TRBJ2-7 TRBV28
TGTGCCAGCAGTATAACAGGGGGCGGCACTGAAGCTTTCTTT CASSITGGGTEAFF . TRBD1 TRBJ1-1 TRBV6-5
TGCGCCAGCAGCTTTCTAGCGGGAGGGCCGGACGAGCAGTACTTC CASSFLAGGPDEQYF . TRBD2 TRBJ2-7 TRBV5-1
TGTGCCAGCAGTTTCCGGCAGGGTTGGGCTGAAGCTTTCTTT CASSFRQGWAEAFF . . TRBJ1-1 TRBV28
TGTGCCAGTAGCTACCGCCCGCAGACGAACTATGGCTACACCTTC CASSYRPQTNYGYTF few . TRBJ1-2 TRBV19
TGTGCCAGCAGCAACAGGGATGGCAATCAGCCCCAGCATTTT CASSNRDGNQPQHF . . TRBJ1-5 TRBV2
TGTGCCAGCAGTGGGAACCGGGACCAGAGGGACTATGGCTACACCTTC CASSGNRDQRDYGYTF . . TRBJ1-2 TRBV27
TGTGCCAGCTCACCCATACAGGGTGAAGCTTTCTTT CASSPIQGEAFF . . TRBJ1-1 TRBV18
TGTGCCAGTAGTCCCAGGGCAGGGGCGAAAGTGGATGGCTACACCTTC CASSPRAGAKVDGYTF . . TRBJ1-2 TRBV19
TGTGCCAGCAGCATGAGGAATTCTGGAAACACCATATATTTT CASSMRNSGNTIYF . . TRBJ1-3 TRBV28
TGCGCCAGCAGCAAGGACAGTCAAATACCCTATGGCTACACCTTC CASSKDSQIPYGYTF once . TRBJ1-2 TRBV5-1
TGTGCCAGTGGGACAGGATATAATTCACCCCTCCACTTT CASGTGYNSPLHF . TRBD1 TRBJ1-6 TRBV2
TGTGCCAGCAGCTCTTACCAGGGGAAGCAAGAAAAACTGTTTTTT CASSSYQGKQEKLFF . . TRBJ1-4 TRBV6-5
TGTGCCAGCAGTTCCCAGAGGGCTAACACTGAAGCTTTCTTT CASSSQRANTEAFF . . TRBJ1-1 TRBV2
TGTGCCAGCAGCTTGGTGGGGGGACAGGGTACGGGCTACACCTTC CASSLVGGQGTGYTF . TRBD1 TRBJ1-2 TRBV5-4
TGTGCCACCTCTCCCGGGACGTTGCAAGAGACCCAGTACTTC CATSPGTLQETQYF . . TRBJ2-5 TRBV24-1
TGTGCCAGCAGCTTAGGGGGGACTAATTCACCCCTCCACTTT CASSLGGTNSPLHF . . TRBJ1-6 TRBV7-2
TGTGCTAGTGGTTTGGGGACAGGGTCCTACAATGAGCAGTTCTTC CASGLGTGSYNEQFF . TRBD1 TRBJ2-1 TRBV12-5
TGCAGCGTTGAAGATTCTAGCGGGGGTTACGAGCAGTACTTC CSVEDSSGGYEQYF . TRBD2 TRBJ2-7 TRBV29-1
TGTGCCAGTAGTGAACGGAATGGGCCCCAGCATTTT CASSERNGPQHF . . TRBJ1-5 TRBV19
TGTGCCAGTAGTAGGGACAGGGGAGACGAGCAGTACTTC CASSRDRGDEQYF . TRBD1 TRBJ2-7 TRBV19
TGTGCCAGCAGCTTAGTTGGAACAGGGGAGACCCAGTACTTC CASSLVGTGETQYF . . TRBJ2-5 TRBV7-9
TGCGCCAGCAGCCAAGAAGCAAGGGCAGGGGTCACAGATACGCAGTATTTT CASSQEARAGVTDTQYF . . TRBJ2-3 TRBV4-1